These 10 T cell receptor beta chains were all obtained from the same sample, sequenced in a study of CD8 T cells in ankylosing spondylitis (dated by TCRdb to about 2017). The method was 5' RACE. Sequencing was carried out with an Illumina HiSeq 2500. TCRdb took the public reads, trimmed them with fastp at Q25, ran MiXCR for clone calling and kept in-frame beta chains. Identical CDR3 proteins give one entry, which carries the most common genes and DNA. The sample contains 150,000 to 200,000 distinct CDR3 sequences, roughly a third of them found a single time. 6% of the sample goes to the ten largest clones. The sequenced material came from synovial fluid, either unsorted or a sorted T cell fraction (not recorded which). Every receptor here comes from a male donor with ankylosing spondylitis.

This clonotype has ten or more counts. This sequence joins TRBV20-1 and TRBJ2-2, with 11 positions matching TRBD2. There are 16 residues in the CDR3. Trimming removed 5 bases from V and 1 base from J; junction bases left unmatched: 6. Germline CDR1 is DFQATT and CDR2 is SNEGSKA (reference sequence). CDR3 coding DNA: TGCAGTGCTCCGAGACTAGCGGGACGGAACACCGGGGAGCTGTTTTTT. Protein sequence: CSAPRLAGRNTGELFF.

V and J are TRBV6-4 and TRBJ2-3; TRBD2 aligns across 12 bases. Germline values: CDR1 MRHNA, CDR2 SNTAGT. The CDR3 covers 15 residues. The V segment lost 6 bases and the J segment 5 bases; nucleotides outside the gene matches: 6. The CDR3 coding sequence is TGTGCCAGCAGCCGACTAGCGGGAGAGAAAGATACGCAGTATTTT. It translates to CASSRLAGEKDTQYF.

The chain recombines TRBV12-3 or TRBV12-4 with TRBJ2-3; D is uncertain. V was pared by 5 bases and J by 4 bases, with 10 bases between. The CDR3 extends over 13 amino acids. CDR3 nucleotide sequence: TGTGCCAGCAGTCCTAGTTGGGCAGATACGCAGTATTTT. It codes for CASSPSWADTQYF.

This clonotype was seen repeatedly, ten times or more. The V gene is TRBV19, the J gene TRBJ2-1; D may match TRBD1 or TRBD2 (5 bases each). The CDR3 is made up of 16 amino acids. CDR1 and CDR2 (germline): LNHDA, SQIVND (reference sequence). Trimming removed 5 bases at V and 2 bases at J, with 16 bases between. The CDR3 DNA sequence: TGTGCCAGTAGTTCAAGGGGTGGGGGACCCTACAATGAGCAGTTCTTC. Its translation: CASSSRGGGPYNEQFF.

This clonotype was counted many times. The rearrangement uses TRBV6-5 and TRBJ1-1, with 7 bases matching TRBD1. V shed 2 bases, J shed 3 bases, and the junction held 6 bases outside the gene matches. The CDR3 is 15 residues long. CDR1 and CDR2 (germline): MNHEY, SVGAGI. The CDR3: CASSYARGGDTEAFF. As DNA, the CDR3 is TGTGCCAGCAGTTACGCCAGGGGGGGGGACACTGAAGCTTTCTTT.

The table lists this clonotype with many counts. The CDR3 loop is CASSSQTPGTGGLANEKLFF. CDR3 nucleotides: TGTGCCAGCAGTTCCCAAACCCCCGGGACAGGGGGTTTGGCTAATGAAAAACTGTTTTTT. The J gene is TRBJ1-4, the V gene TRBV28; 11 bases fit TRBD1. The CDR3 covers 20 residues. Trimming took 4 bases from V and 3 from J; bases not matched to a gene: 16. Germline CDR1 and CDR2: MDHEN and SYDVKM. The full variable domain, in which reference TRBV28 and TRBJ1-4 provide the parts outside the CDR3, is DVKVTQSSRYLVKRTGEKVFLECVQDMDHENMFWYRQDPGLGLRLIYFSYDVKMKEKGDIPEGYSVSREKKERFSLILESASTNQTSMYLCASSSQTPGTGGLANEKLFFGSGTQLSVL.

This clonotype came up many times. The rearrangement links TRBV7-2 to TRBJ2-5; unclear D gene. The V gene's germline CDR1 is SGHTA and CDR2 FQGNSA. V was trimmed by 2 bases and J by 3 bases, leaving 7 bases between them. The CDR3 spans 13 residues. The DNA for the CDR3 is TGTGCCAGCAGCTTAAGACCGGAAGAGACCCAGTACTTC. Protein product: CASSLRPEETQYF. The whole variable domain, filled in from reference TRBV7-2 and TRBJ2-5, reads GAGVSQSPSNKVTEKGKDVELRCDPISGHTALYWYRQSLGQGLEFLIYFQGNSAPDKSGLPSDRFSAERTGGSVSTLTIQRTQQEDSAVYLCASSLRPEETQYFGPGTRLLVL.

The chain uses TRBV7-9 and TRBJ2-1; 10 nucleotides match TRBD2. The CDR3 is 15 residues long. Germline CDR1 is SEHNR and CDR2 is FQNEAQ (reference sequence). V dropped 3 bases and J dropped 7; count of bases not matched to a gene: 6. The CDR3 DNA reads TGTGCCAGCAGCTTGAAACTAGCGGGACCTAATGAGCAGTTCTTC. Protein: CASSLKLAGPNEQFF.

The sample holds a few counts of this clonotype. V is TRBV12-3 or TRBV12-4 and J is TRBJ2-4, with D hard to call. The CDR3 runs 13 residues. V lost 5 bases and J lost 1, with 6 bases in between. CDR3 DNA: TGTGCCAGCAGTCCACAGGCCAAAAACATTCAGTACTTC. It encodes CASSPQAKNIQYF.

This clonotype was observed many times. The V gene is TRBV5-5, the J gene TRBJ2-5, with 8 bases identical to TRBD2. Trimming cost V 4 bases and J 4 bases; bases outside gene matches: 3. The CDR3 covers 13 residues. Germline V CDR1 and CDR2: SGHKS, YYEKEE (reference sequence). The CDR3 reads CASSQAGGETQYF. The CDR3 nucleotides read TGTGCCAGCAGCCAGGCGGGAGGAGAGACCCAGTACTTC.